Shown below are 25 T cell receptor beta chains from a single sample sequenced in a study of T cells after yellow fever vaccination. TCRdb itself ran the 5' RACE reads through MiXCR, one entry per CDR3 protein. The sample shows more than 350,000 distinct CDR3 sequences, 9.5% to 13% of them seen only once. The sequencing here drew on PBMCs, taken on the day of the first yellow fever vaccination. All receptors come from a man younger than 35 who received the YFV17D yellow fever vaccine.

The chain carries TRBV4-1 and TRBJ2-2; possible D gene TRBD1, 6 bases. The CDR3 is 16 residues long. The V and J ends lost 4 bases and 0 bases respectively, with 12 bases between them. Germline-derived CDR1 and CDR2 are MGHRA and YSYEKL. The DNA of the CDR3 is TGCGCCAGCAGCCCCCGGGCAGGGGCGAACACCGGGGAGCTGTTTTTT. Residues: CASSPRAGANTGELFF.

This rearrangement joins TRBV18 to TRBJ1-3; tentative D call: TRBD1 (5 bases). The germline V gene encodes CDR1 KGHSH and CDR2 LQKENI. This CDR3 comprises 15 residues. V was cut by 1 base and J by 5 bases, with 12 bases left in between. The CDR3 region has the DNA TGTGCCAGCTCACCACGAATGGGGGGAAGAAACACCATATATTTT. The encoded protein is CASSPRMGGRNTIYF.

The V and J genes are TRBV13 and TRBJ2-5; TRBD1 aligns across 7 bases. CDR1 and CDR2 (germline): PRHDT, FYEKMQ (reference sequence). Losses at the gene ends were 5 bases for V and 5 bases for J; bases not matched to a gene: 8. The CDR3 is 14 amino acids. In DNA form, the CDR3 reads TGTGCCAGCAGCGGGACAGAGAAAGGGGAGACCCAGTACTTC. It yields the protein CASSGTEKGETQYF.

The V call is TRBV20-1, the J call TRBJ1-6; 11 bases align to TRBD1. The germline V gene has CDR1 DFQATT and CDR2 SNEGSKA (reference sequence). V shed 0 bases and J 13 bases; nucleotides not matched to a gene: 8. The CDR3 totals 15 residues. The CDR3 protein is CSARDPGQGDTPLHF. For the CDR3, the DNA is TGCAGTGCTAGAGATCCGGGACAGGGGGATACCCCCCTCCACTTT.

The chain has TRBV5-4 and TRBJ2-3; D is possibly TRBD1 (6 bases). The V end lost 4 bases, the J end lost 5 bases, and 14 bases lay between the germline ends. CDR3 length: 14 amino acids. The germline V gene encodes CDR1 SGHNT and CDR2 YYREEE (reference sequence). CDR3 protein: CASSAQGGEDTQYF. In nucleotides, the CDR3 is TGTGCCAGCAGCGCCCAAGGGGGTGAAGATACGCAGTATTTT.

The J gene is TRBJ2-7, the V gene TRBV12-5; 9 bases fit TRBD1. This CDR3 has 15 amino acids. J was trimmed by 2 bases and V by 6 bases; bases with no gene match: 8. Looked up from germline, CDR1 is LGHNT and CDR2 is FRNRAP. In DNA form, the CDR3 reads TGTGCTAGTGGCCACAGGACAGGGGTAGCCTACGAGCAGTACGTC. Translated: CASGHRTGVAYEQYV.

This clonotype was counted only a few times. The V and J genes are TRBV29-1 and TRBJ2-3; 11 bases are shared with TRBD2. This CDR3 comprises 14 residues. The V gene's germline CDR1 is SQVTM and CDR2 ANQGSEA. V lost 6 bases, J lost 5 bases, and 7 bases stayed unmatched. CDR3 sequence reads: CSVATSGAVDTQYF. For the CDR3, the DNA is TGCAGCGTCGCGACTAGCGGGGCTGTAGATACGCAGTATTTT.

The rearrangement uses TRBV4-2 and TRBJ2-1; the match to TRBD2 covers 12 bases. The J segment lost 5 bases and the V segment lost 4 bases, leaving 6 bases of the junction unmatched. The CDR3 loop spans 16 amino acids. Germline CDR1 and CDR2: LGHNA and YNFKEQ. This CDR3 reads CASSRRLAGDNNEQFF. Written as DNA, the CDR3 is TGTGCCAGCAGCCGAAGACTAGCGGGGGATAACAATGAGCAGTTCTTC.

The chain carries TRBV19 and TRBJ1-4, with no clear D. Trimming removed 6 bases at V and 7 bases at J, with 12 bases between. The germline CDR1 and CDR2 sequences are LNHDA and SQIVND (reference sequence). The CDR3 has 13 residues. Here the CDR3 reads CASSGLAGEKLFF. The DNA for the CDR3 is TGTGCCAGTAGCGGGCTAGCGGGTGAAAAACTGTTTTTT.

This chain uses TRBV5-4 with TRBJ2-7, with 11 bases that match TRBD2. The CDR3 loop spans 14 amino acids. CDR1 and CDR2 from the germline V gene are SGHNT and YYREEE (reference sequence). Germline trimming cut 7 bases from V and 7 bases from J; bases unmatched to any gene: 10. This CDR3 is CASGELAGAGEQYF. For the CDR3, the DNA is TGTGCCAGCGGAGAACTAGCGGGGGCGGGGGAGCAGTACTTC.

Only a few counts were recorded for this clonotype. V gene TRBV18 combines with J gene TRBJ2-3; D might be TRBD2 (6 bases). The CDR3 totals 17 residues. Germline V gives CDR1 KGHSH, CDR2 LQKENI. V lost 3 bases to trimming and J lost 0 bases, with 16 bases between them. The CDR3 DNA sequence: TGTGCCAGCTCACCCATGGTCGGGGGATCTAGCACAGATACGCAGTATTTT. The encoded protein is CASSPMVGGSSTDTQYF. Variable domain in full (rest from reference TRBV18 and TRBJ2-3): NAGVMQNPRHLVRRRGQEARLRCSPMKGHSHVYWYRQLPEEGLKFMVYLQKENIIDESGMPKERFSAEFPKEGPSILRIQQVVRGDSAAYFCASSPMVGGSSTDTQYFGPGTRLTVL.

This clonotype occurred a few times. This chain joins TRBV30 and TRBJ2-4; D is possibly TRBD2 (5 bases). Per germline, CDR1 GTSNPN and CDR2 SVGIG (reference sequence). This CDR3 contains 13 residues. Trimming took 1 base from V and 9 from J, leaving 13 bases between them. Written as DNA, the CDR3 is TGTGCCTGGAGTGCTCGGGGAAGAAGCATTCAGTACTTC. Its translation: CAWSARGRSIQYF. Based on the CDR3 plus reference TRBV30 and TRBJ2-4, the full variable domain is SQTIHQWPATLVQPVGSPLSLECTVEGTSNPNLYWYRQAAGRGLQLLFYSVGIGQISSEVPQNLSASRPQDRQFILSSKKLLLSDSGFYLCAWSARGRSIQYFGAGTRLSVL.

This clonotype was detected ten times or more. The chain employs TRBV18 and TRBJ2-7; no reliable D call. CDR3 length: 12 residues. Deletions cut 4 bases from V and 1 base from J, with 5 bases between. Germline V gene lookup returns CDR1 KGHSH and CDR2 LQKENI. The CDR3 reads CASSRESYEQYF. The CDR3, as DNA: TGTGCCAGCTCACGCGAATCCTACGAGCAGTACTTC.

There are a few counts of this clonotype. The chain couples TRBV11-2 to TRBJ1-2, with TRBD1 matching 7 bases. Germline V gene sequence: CDR1 SGHAT, CDR2 FQNNGV. The CDR3 has 14 residues. Trimming took 5 bases from V and 8 from J; bases not matched to a gene: 11. The CDR3 region is CASSAGGGRDGYTF. The CDR3 nucleotides are TGTGCCAGCAGCGCAGGGGGGGGCAGGGACGGCTACACCTTC.

V gene TRBV28 combines with J gene TRBJ2-7; tentative D call: TRBD2 (6 bases). This CDR3 is built from 13 residues. The germline gives CDR1 MDHEN, CDR2 SYDVKM. V lost 3 bases to trimming and J lost 2 bases, with 8 bases between them. For the CDR3, the DNA is TGTGCCAGCAGTTTTCGGGAGCCCTACGAGCAGTACGTC. This translates into CASSFREPYEQYV.

The chain is built from TRBV5-8 and TRBJ2-3; D possibly matches TRBD1 or TRBD2 (5 bases each). Looked up from germline, CDR1 is SGHTS and CDR2 is YDEGEE. Deletions cut 0 bases from V and 3 bases from J, with 11 bases between. This CDR3 is 15 amino acids long. This CDR3 is CASSLGPGTTDTQYF. DNA for the CDR3: TGTGCCAGCAGCTTGGGTCCAGGGACGACAGATACGCAGTATTTT. The full variable domain, rest sourced from reference TRBV5-8 and TRBJ2-3, is EAGVTQSPTHLIKTRGQQATLRCSPISGHTSVYWYQQALGLGLQFLLWYDEGEERNRGNFPPRFSGRQFPNYSSELNVNALELEDSALYLCASSLGPGTTDTQYFGPGTRLTVL.

This clonotype came up many times. The CDR3 DNA is TGCAGTGCTAGTGTCCGGGACTCCACAGATACGCAGTATTTT. It is translated as CSASVRDSTDTQYF. The chain employs TRBV20-1 and TRBJ2-3, with TRBD2 as a possible D gene (6 bases). This CDR3 region has 14 residues. Trimming pared 3 bases from V and 2 bases from J, leaving 12 bases between. CDR1 and CDR2 from the germline V gene are DFQATT and SNEGSKA (reference sequence).

The sample holds a few counts of this clonotype. V and J are TRBV5-1 and TRBJ2-1; no clear D. V dropped 0 bases and J dropped 0 bases, with 7 bases sitting between them. The CDR3 extends over 15 amino acids. Germline V gene data show CDR1 as SGHRS and CDR2 as YFSETQ. CDR3 amino acids: CASSLVGRSYNEQFF. CDR3 nucleotides: TGCGCCAGCAGCTTGGTAGGTCGCTCCTACAATGAGCAGTTCTTC.

This clonotype was observed many times. The V and J genes are TRBV7-6 and TRBJ2-1; D gene ambiguous. The germline V gene has CDR1 SGHVS and CDR2 FNYEAQ. This CDR3 is 14 amino acids long. The V end was cut by 1 base, the J end by 2 bases, with 6 bases between. CDR3: CASSLGQTYNEQFF. CDR3 DNA: TGTGCCAGCAGCTTAGGGCAAACCTACAATGAGCAGTTCTTC.

The rearrangement joins TRBV29-1 to TRBJ1-1; D ambiguous. The V gene lost 4 bases and the J gene lost 0 bases, with 12 bases spanning the gap. Germline V gene lookup returns CDR1 SQVTM and CDR2 ANQGSEA. This CDR3 comprises 14 residues. The DNA of the CDR3 is TGCAGCGTTGGCACAGCGTTCATGAACACTGAAGCTTTCTTT. Amino acid sequence: CSVGTAFMNTEAFF.

This clonotype turned up a few times. The V call is TRBV7-2, the J call TRBJ1-2, with TRBD1 as a possible D gene (6 bases). The ends were cut back, 2 bases at V and 5 bases at J, with 21 bases in the middle. There are 17 residues in the CDR3. Germline CDR1 and CDR2: SGHTA and FQGNSA. The CDR3 protein is CASSLSVTDRRKYGYTF. CDR3 DNA: TGTGCCAGCAGCTTATCGGTAACGGACAGACGAAAGTATGGCTACACCTTC.

There are a few counts of this clonotype. V usage is TRBV19 and J usage is TRBJ2-2; TRBD1 or TRBD2 may be the D gene (6 bases each). This CDR3 has 18 amino acids. The V gene lost 3 bases and the J gene lost 0 bases, with 17 bases spanning the gap. The germline V gene has CDR1 LNHDA and CDR2 SQIVND (reference sequence). The CDR3 reads CASSMGGDRFSNTGELFF. The CDR3 coding sequence is TGTGCCAGTAGTATGGGGGGTGACAGGTTTTCGAACACCGGGGAGCTGTTTTTT.

The CDR3 is CASSQGLAGGSETQYF. For the CDR3, the DNA is TGCGCCAGCAGCCAAGGACTAGCGGGTGGGTCGGAGACCCAGTACTTC. The chain links TRBV4-3 to TRBJ2-5; the match to TRBD2 covers 10 bases. Germline values: CDR1 LGHNA, CDR2 YSLEER. The CDR3 has 16 residues. The trim removed 1 base at V and 5 bases at J, leaving 7 bases unmatched.

This sequence joins TRBV3-1 and TRBJ1-1; 11 nucleotides align to TRBD1. The J segment lost 5 bases and the V segment lost 4 bases, leaving 3 bases of the junction unmatched. Germline CDR1 reads LGHDT; CDR2 reads YNNKEL (reference sequence). There are 14 residues in the CDR3. The CDR3 DNA sequence: TGTGCCAGCAGCCCGGACAGGGGGCTGACTGAAGCTTTCTTT. Its protein product is CASSPDRGLTEAFF. The variable domain in full, completed from reference TRBV3-1 and TRBJ1-1, reads DTAVSQTPKYLVTQMGNDKSIKCEQNLGHDTMYWYKQDSKKFLKIMFSYNNKELIINETVPNRFSPKSPDKAHLNLHINSLELGDSAVYFCASSPDRGLTEAFFGQGTRLTVV.

This clonotype was seen at least ten times. V and J are TRBV12-5 and TRBJ2-7, with TRBD1 identical over 7 bases. This CDR3 has 15 residues. The junction had 10 bases not matched to a gene; V was cut back by 3 bases and J by 5 bases. Germline loops: CDR1 LGHNT, CDR2 FRNRAP. The CDR3 is CASGFMLTGSDEQYF. The CDR3 DNA follows: TGTGCTAGTGGTTTTATGCTGACAGGGTCGGACGAGCAGTACTTC.